This passage covers 8 T cell receptor beta chains from one sample sequenced in a study of OX40 agonist ivuxolimab in advanced cancers. Repertoires were generated with immunoSEQ multiplex PCR, while TCRdb's copy carries only in-frame clones and drops some. The table records about 71,000 clones, 85% to 95% of them present only once. The sequenced sample was CD4+ or CD8+ T cells sorted from blood, obtained in a trial of the OX40 agonist ivuxolimab. Every receptor here comes from an adult with an advanced solid tumor such as melanoma, head and neck, liver or kidney cancer.

V gene TRBV9 combines with J gene TRBJ1-2; TRBD1 might be the D (6 bases). The CDR3 has 15 residues. V lost 0 bases to trimming and J lost 4 bases, with 13 bases between them. Looked up from germline, CDR1 is SGDLS and CDR2 is YYNGEE. The CDR3 DNA is TGTGCCAGCAGCGTAGCAGGGGTCCCCCTCTATGGCTACACCTTC. Translation: CASSVAGVPLYGYTF.

V usage is TRBV27 and J usage is TRBJ2-7; 8 bases match TRBD2. In germline, CDR1 is MNHEY, CDR2 SMNVEV (reference sequence). This CDR3 has 14 amino acids. Trimming cost V 4 bases and J 7 bases; bases outside gene matches: 9. As DNA, the CDR3 is TGTGCCAGCAGTTCTCACGCGGGGGGCCGGGAGCAGTACTTC. It translates to CASSSHAGGREQYF.

This sequence joins TRBV6-5 and TRBJ2-2, with a tentative D call TRBD1 (6 bases). Trimming took 6 bases from V and 5 from J, leaving 10 bases between them. The CDR3 runs 13 residues. Germline CDR1 MNHEY, CDR2 SVGAGI. CDR3 loop: CASRGQPTGELFF. The CDR3 coding sequence is TGTGCCAGCAGAGGACAGCCAACCGGGGAGCTGTTTTTT.

CDR3 loop: CASSESRGQEWGYTF. The CDR3 nucleotides read TGTGCCAGCAGTGAATCAAGGGGACAGGAGTGGGGCTACACCTTC. The rearrangement joins TRBV2 to TRBJ1-2; 8 bases are a match to TRBD1. There are 15 residues in the CDR3. Germline V gene lookup returns CDR1 SNHLY and CDR2 FYNNEI. Trimming removed 2 bases from V and 8 bases from J; junction bases left unmatched: 10.

The chain links TRBV5-6 to TRBJ2-3, with 12 positions matching TRBD2. With 0 bases clipped from V and 4 bases from J, the junction kept 9 bases outside the gene matches. The CDR3 spans 18 residues. Germline CDR1 is SGHDT and CDR2 is YYEEEE. In DNA form, the CDR3 reads TGTGCCAGCAGCTTGGCCGTCGGACTAGCGGGACTGGCAGATACGCAGTATTTT. Amino acids: CASSLAVGLAGLADTQYF.

The V and J genes are TRBV7-9 and TRBJ1-2; TRBD1 matches 10 bases. V lost 4 bases, J lost 5 bases, and 1 base stayed unmatched. The CDR3 has 13 residues. Germline V lookup: CDR1 SEHNR, CDR2 FQNEAQ (reference sequence). The CDR3 is CASSSGQGYGYTF. CDR3 sequence (DNA): TGTGCCAGCAGCTCGGGACAGGGGTATGGCTACACCTTC.

The chain uses TRBV7-8 and TRBJ2-5, with 8 bases matching TRBD1. Germline CDR1 is SGHVS and CDR2 is FQNEAQ. The CDR3 extends over 13 amino acids. V shed 3 bases, J shed 5 bases, and the junction held 2 bases outside the gene matches. Written as DNA, the CDR3 is TGTGCCAGCAGCTTGGACAGGGCCGAGACCCAGTACTTC. It yields the protein CASSLDRAETQYF. The full variable domain, in which reference TRBV7-8 and TRBJ2-5 provide the parts outside the CDR3, is GAGVSQSPRYKVAKRGQDVALRCDPISGHVSLFWYQQALGQGPEFLTYFQNEAQLDKSGLPSDRFFAERPEGSVSTLKIQRTQQEDSAVYLCASSLDRAETQYFGPGTRLLVL.

V gene TRBV7-8 combines with J gene TRBJ2-3; D may be TRBD1 (6 bases). Germline V lookup: CDR1 SGHVS, CDR2 FQNEAQ. This CDR3 region has 17 residues. Trimming stripped 1 base from V and 4 bases from J, with 18 bases between. CDR3 protein: CASSLGVAGARADTQYF. The CDR3 DNA follows: TGTGCCAGCAGCTTAGGAGTGGCAGGGGCCCGCGCAGATACGCAGTATTTT.